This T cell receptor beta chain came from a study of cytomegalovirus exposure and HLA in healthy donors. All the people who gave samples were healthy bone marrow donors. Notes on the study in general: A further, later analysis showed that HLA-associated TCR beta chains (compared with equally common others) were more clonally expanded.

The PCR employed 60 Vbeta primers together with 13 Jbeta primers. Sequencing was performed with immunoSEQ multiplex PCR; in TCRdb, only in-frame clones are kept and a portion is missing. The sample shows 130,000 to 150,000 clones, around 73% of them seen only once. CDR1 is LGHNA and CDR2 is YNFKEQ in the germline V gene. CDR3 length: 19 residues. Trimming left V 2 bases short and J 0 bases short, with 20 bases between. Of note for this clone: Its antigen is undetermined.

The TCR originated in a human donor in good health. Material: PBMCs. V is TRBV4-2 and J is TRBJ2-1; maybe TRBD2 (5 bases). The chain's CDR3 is CASSQTTDGVPRSYNEQFF. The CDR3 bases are TGTGCCAGCAGCCAAACCACAGACGGGGTCCCCCGCTCCTACAATGAGCAGTTCTTC.